The TCR beta chain described here comes from a study of blood T cell repertoires in COVID-19 (dated by TCRdb to about 2020). As for the study more broadly: The collaborator samples originated in the United States, Italy and Spain and spanned the acute and convalescent phases of COVID-19. The material from the prospective study consisted of cDNA or gDNA derived from T cells, B-cell-depleted T cells, or PBMCs. The dataset comprised deeply sampled blood TCRbeta repertoires from subjects exposed to, actively infected with, or recovered from COVID-19. The repertoires were released in a freely available public database meant as a resource for research on the immune response to SARS-CoV-2. Samples came from the ongoing ImmuneRACE study (first 160 participants) plus 1,254 subjects from 6 global collaborators. A de-identified subject ID, COVID-19 status, age in years and sex were almost always included in the sample metadata. Where HLA class I and class II types were available, the types were taken from metadata supplied by the sample provider, not from assay-based typing.

Overall results and qualifications from the work: How much clinical and demographic metadata was included differed by source and by participant, and the metadata was provided uncurated.

Including the terminal cysteine and phenylalanine, the CDR3 comprises 15 residues. The kept DNA is CDR3 alone, 45 bases in frame from the first base. The germline V end is reduced by 4 bases and the J end by 6 bases; junction bases left unmatched: 6. In the germline V gene, CDR1 corresponds to LGHNA and CDR2 to YNFKEQ. The collaborating institutions used their own protocols to collect whole blood in K2EDTA tubes. For TCRbeta analysis, collaborator samples were shipped as frozen whole blood, as isolated PBMCs, or as DNA extracted from either sample type. The immunoSEQ Assay, a bias-controlled multiplex PCR, was used to amplify TCRbeta CDR3 regions from genomic DNA. As for the original processing: The number of nucleated cells in each sample was estimated from the amplification of reference gene primers within the assay. To quantify the absolute abundance of each unique TCRbeta CDR3 rearrangement, sequence reads were collapsed and filtered. For each sample, productive Simpson clonality was calculated by taking the square root of Simpson's diversity index across productive rearrangements. TCRdb holds this immuneACCESS table with in-frame rearrangements only. Some clones are missing; in checked studies, unresolved V genes explain under half, and the rest has no known cause. V and J calls and clone size are as listed in that table; D and trimming were resolved from the DNA. For this sample there are 200,000 to 250,000 clones; about 79% appear just once. Of the sample, 13% falls within the top ten clones.

In the case of this clone: Its antigen is currently not known. Base qualities are not recorded, but no much larger clone differs from it by a single base.

The chain links TRBV4-2 with TRBJ2-1; 10 bases in the middle match TRBD2. Specimen: peripheral blood. The origin of this receptor is a human donor in a cohort sampled during active COVID-19. The CDR3 amino acid sequence is: CASSRAGGPINEQFF. The nucleotide sequence is given as TGTGCCAGCAGCCGAGCGGGAGGGCCGATCAATGAGCAGTTCTTC.